The 21 T cell receptor beta chains listed next were all sequenced from one sample in a study of T-cell memory formation after mild COVID-19. TCRdb ran MiXCR on the 5' RACE reads and lists one entry per CDR3 protein. The sample yields approximately 580,000 distinct CDR3 sequences, 20% seen once. What was sequenced was PBMCs or a T cell subset sorted from them (not recorded which). These receptors all stem from an adult woman who had mild COVID-19 (a few samples of this study predate the infection). Cell type and time point are not known.

This clonotype has just one count. The chain combines TRBV4-2 with TRBJ2-5; either TRBD1 or TRBD2 may supply D (5 bases each). The CDR3 is 15 residues long. CDR1 LGHNA and CDR2 YNFKEQ come from the germline V gene. The V gene lost 4 bases and the J gene lost 1 base, with 13 bases spanning the gap. The CDR3: CASSPRVGRQETQYF. The CDR3 region has the DNA TGTGCCAGCAGCCCCCGGGTGGGACGCCAAGAGACCCAGTACTTC.

The chain uses TRBV30 and TRBJ2-7; 9 bases agree with TRBD1. With 3 bases clipped from V and 7 bases from J, the junction kept 4 bases outside the gene matches. This CDR3 spans 12 amino acids. Germline V gene sequence: CDR1 GTSNPN, CDR2 SVGIG (reference sequence). The DNA for the CDR3 is TGTGCCTGGAGCCGACAGGGGGGTGAGCAGTACTTC. Amino acid sequence: CAWSRQGGEQYF.

This clonotype was seen more than once but under ten times. The chain carries TRBV5-1 and TRBJ1-2; D call uncertain. Trimming took 5 bases from V and 4 from J, leaving 15 bases between them. The CDR3 has 14 residues. Germline V gives CDR1 SGHRS, CDR2 YFSETQ. DNA of the CDR3: TGCGCCAGCAGTTATGCCGTTGATGTCTATGGCTACACCTTC. This translates into CASSYAVDVYGYTF.

This clonotype was observed a few times. This sequence joins TRBV11-1 and TRBJ2-1; 10 bases match TRBD2. The CDR3 loop spans 16 amino acids. Germline V gene sequence: CDR1 SGHAT, CDR2 FQDESV (reference sequence). The V segment lost 2 bases and the J segment 3 bases; nucleotides outside the gene matches: 4. CDR3: CASSLSLAGVYNEQFF. CDR3 sequence (DNA): TGTGCCAGCAGCTTATCCCTAGCGGGAGTCTACAATGAGCAGTTCTTC.

The chain recombines TRBV3-1 with TRBJ1-1; 7 bases are shared with TRBD1. Germline V gives CDR1 LGHDT, CDR2 YNNKEL (reference sequence). V lost 1 base to trimming and J lost 4 bases; unmatched junction nucleotides: 9. The CDR3 is made up of 16 amino acids. The CDR3 here is CASSQASGGAGTEAFF. In DNA form, the CDR3 reads TGTGCCAGCAGCCAAGCCTCAGGGGGGGCTGGCACTGAAGCTTTCTTT.

The CDR3 is CASSLGPMYQETQYF. CDR3 coding DNA: TGTGCCAGCAGCTTAGGCCCGATGTACCAAGAGACCCAGTACTTC. This chain uses TRBV7-2 with TRBJ2-5, with unresolved D. Per the germline V gene, CDR1 is SGHTA and CDR2 is FQGNSA. The CDR3 consists of 15 residues. Between the trimmed V and J ends, which lost 1 base and 0 bases, there was a span of 9 bases.

This clonotype was observed a few times. The genes are TRBV11-2 and TRBJ1-1; the D is unclear. The germline V and J ends were trimmed by 5 bases and 8 bases, with 12 bases remaining between them. CDR1 is SGHAT and CDR2 is FQNNGV in the germline V gene. The CDR3 extends over 12 amino acids. The CDR3 sequence: CASSPVGLEAFF. The CDR3 region has the DNA TGTGCCAGCAGCCCTGTAGGCCTCGAAGCTTTCTTT.

This clonotype showed up just a few times. This chain joins TRBV4-1 and TRBJ1-1; D may be TRBD1 (5 bases). This CDR3 has 15 residues. CDR1 is MGHRA and CDR2 is YSYEKL in the germline V gene. The germline V and J ends were trimmed by 2 bases and 1 base, with 11 bases remaining between them. The CDR3 sequence is CASSQLPGPNTEAFF. The CDR3 DNA follows: TGCGCCAGCAGCCAACTACCGGGACCGAACACTGAAGCTTTCTTT.

The chain joins TRBV20-1 to TRBJ1-1; the D gene is possibly TRBD1 (5 bases). CDR3 length equals 14 residues. V was cut by 3 bases and J by 1 base, with 12 bases left in between. Germline-derived CDR1 and CDR2 are DFQATT and SNEGSKA (reference sequence). CDR3 sequence (DNA): TGCAGTGCTAGGGGACCCTTATCGAACACTGAAGCTTTCTTT. The encoded protein is CSARGPLSNTEAFF.

This clonotype has ten or more counts. The chain employs TRBV29-1 and TRBJ1-6; D might be TRBD1 (5 bases). The CDR3 extends over 13 amino acids. The V gene's germline CDR1 is SQVTM and CDR2 ANQGSEA. V was cut by 7 bases and J by 6 bases, with 13 bases left in between. Written as DNA, the CDR3 is TGCAGCGCGGGGGACGGACCTAATTCACCCCTCCACTTT. It yields the protein CSAGDGPNSPLHF.

This clonotype showed up just a few times. This chain connects TRBV12-3 or TRBV12-4 to TRBJ2-2, with D hard to call. The V end lost 1 base, the J end lost 0 bases, and 9 bases lay between the germline ends. CDR3 length equals 16 residues. CDR3 in DNA: TGTGCCAGCAGTTTAGGGAACGGCCCGAACACCGGGGAGCTGTTTTTT. Protein product: CASSLGNGPNTGELFF.

This clonotype was found a few times. Here the CDR3 reads CSASGLIRGSSGNEQFF. DNA for the CDR3: TGCAGTGCTAGCGGATTGATAAGGGGATCATCAGGGAATGAGCAGTTCTTC. The rearrangement joins TRBV20-1 to TRBJ2-1; TRBD1 might be the D (5 bases). Germline CDR1 reads DFQATT; CDR2 reads SNEGSKA (reference sequence). Between the trimmed V and J ends, which lost 3 bases and 7 bases, there was a span of 25 bases. This CDR3 region has 17 residues.

V is TRBV7-7 and J is TRBJ2-5; no clear D gene. Trimming removed 1 base from V and 7 bases from J, with 13 bases in between. This CDR3 spans 14 amino acids. Germline V gives CDR1 SSHAT, CDR2 FNYEAQ (reference sequence). In nucleotides, the CDR3 is TGTGCCAGCAGCTTAGAAATCAGAGCTGGGACCCAGTACTTC. The encoded protein is CASSLEIRAGTQYF.

In this sample, this clonotype turned up a few times. J is TRBJ2-3 and V is TRBV12-3 or TRBV12-4; 8 bases align to TRBD2. The CDR3 is made up of 18 amino acids. V lost 2 bases to trimming and J lost 3 bases; unmatched junction nucleotides: 13. In nucleotides, the CDR3 is TGTGCCAGCAGTTTATCCAGCGGGGGATCGTGGTTTACAGATACGCAGTATTTT. It encodes CASSLSSGGSWFTDTQYF.

This clonotype has a count of ten or more. J is TRBJ2-5 and V is TRBV3-1; D ambiguous. V was cut by 4 bases and J by 5 bases, with 8 bases left in between. There are 12 residues in the CDR3. CDR1 and CDR2 from the germline V gene are LGHDT and YNNKEL (reference sequence). Here the CDR3 reads CASSRWTETQYF. CDR3 nucleotide sequence: TGTGCCAGCAGCCGGTGGACGGAGACCCAGTACTTC.

The rearrangement links TRBV20-1 to TRBJ1-2; D unresolved. Germline values: CDR1 DFQATT, CDR2 SNEGSKA (reference sequence). The CDR3 totals 12 residues. Trimming cost V 6 bases and J 8 bases, with 16 bases left between them. In nucleotides, the CDR3 is TGCAGTGCAGATACGGTGCTATCGGGCTACACCTTC. Its protein product is CSADTVLSGYTF.

The chain joins TRBV20-1 to TRBJ2-5; maybe TRBD2 (7 bases). V was shortened by 3 bases and J by 1 base, with 12 bases between the two germline ends. This CDR3 has 14 residues. Germline values: CDR1 DFQATT, CDR2 SNEGSKA (reference sequence). The CDR3 coding sequence is TGCAGTGCTAGCAGGGAGGGGGGCCAAGAGACCCAGTACTTC. Protein product: CSASREGGQETQYF.

This clonotype was observed a few times. The V gene is TRBV7-2, the J gene TRBJ2-3; TRBD1 is a possible D gene (6 bases). The CDR3 sequence is 15 residues long. V lost 3 bases and J lost 0, with 10 bases in between. Germline V CDR1 and CDR2: SGHTA, FQGNSA. CDR3 sequence: CASSLDRLSTDTQYF. For the CDR3, the DNA is TGTGCCAGCAGCTTGGACAGACTAAGCACAGATACGCAGTATTTT.

The gene calls are TRBV6-2 or TRBV6-3 and TRBJ2-7; perhaps TRBD1 as D (5 bases). Germline V gives CDR1 MNHEY, CDR2 SVGEGT. With 4 bases removed from V and 2 bases from J, the gap between germline ends came to 9 bases. CDR3 length: 13 amino acids. The CDR3 DNA follows: TGTGCCAGCAGTTCGGACACCACCTACGAGCAGTACTTC. It translates to CASSSDTTYEQYF.

This clonotype was seen at least ten times. The chain couples TRBV6-5 to TRBJ2-5; possible D gene TRBD2, 7 bases. V was trimmed by 7 bases and J by 0 bases, leaving 12 bases between them. Germline CDR1 reads MNHEY; CDR2 reads SVGAGI. This CDR3 is built from 14 residues. CDR3 loop: CASKGGNYQETQYF. CDR3 sequence (DNA): TGTGCCAGCAAGGGGGGGAATTACCAAGAGACCCAGTACTTC.

This chain links TRBV5-1 with TRBJ1-1; 7 nucleotides align to TRBD1. The germline V gene encodes CDR1 SGHRS and CDR2 YFSETQ. CDR3 size: 13 residues. The V gene end was trimmed by 4 bases and the J gene end by 7 bases; junction bases not matched to a gene: 7. In nucleotides, the CDR3 is TGCGCCAGCAGCGAGGGACAGACCCTTGAAGCTTTCTTT. Translated, it gives CASSEGQTLEAFF.